The 16 T cell receptor beta chains given below trace back to one sample, sequenced in a study of T cells in localized non-small cell lung cancer. The repertoire was sequenced with immunoSEQ multiplex PCR; TCRdb's copy has only in-frame clones and lacks some. Found here are a few thousand clones, about 35% of them singletons; the top ten hold 7.1%. Sequences were derived from normal lung tissue next to the tumor, sampled before any cancer treatment. All receptors derive from a woman between 35 and 75 years old with stage I lung adenocarcinoma.

This CDR3 is CASSGGYNSPLHF. The CDR3 DNA is TGTGCCAGCAGTGGGGGGTATAATTCACCCCTCCACTTT. This chain links TRBV6-8 with TRBJ1-6; TRBD1 is a possible D gene (5 bases). The length of the CDR3 is 13 residues. V lost 5 bases and J 4 bases, leaving 6 bases between the germline ends. CDR1 and CDR2 (germline): MNHGY, SAAAGT.

This clone is termed medium-sized. The gene calls are TRBV11-3 and TRBJ2-2; D possibly matches TRBD1 or TRBD2 (5 bases each). This CDR3 is 16 amino acids long. Germline values: CDR1 SGHNT, CDR2 YENEEA. Trimming left V 6 bases short and J 2 bases short, with 16 bases between. The CDR3 here is CASRPPGTVNTGELFF. In DNA, the CDR3 is TGTGCCAGCAGACCCCCGGGGACGGTAAACACCGGGGAGCTGTTTTTT.

This chain links TRBV28 with TRBJ2-1; maybe TRBD1 (5 bases). The germline gives CDR1 MDHEN, CDR2 SYDVKM. The CDR3 consists of 12 residues. Between the trimmed V and J ends, which lost 5 bases and 7 bases, there was a span of 9 bases. CDR3 protein: CASSAGMNEQFF. The CDR3 bases are TGTGCCAGCAGTGCAGGGATGAATGAGCAGTTCTTC.

Only a few counts were recorded for this clone. V gene TRBV6-4 combines with J gene TRBJ2-1, with 10 nucleotides matching TRBD2. V gave up 4 bases and J gave up 8 bases; unmatched junction bases: 5. CDR1 and CDR2 (germline): MRHNA, SNTAGT. The CDR3 sequence is 14 residues long. This CDR3 is CASSATSGPYEQFF. CDR3 nucleotide sequence: TGTGCCAGCAGTGCGACTAGCGGGCCATATGAGCAGTTCTTC.

V gene TRBV6-8 combines with J gene TRBJ1-4; 8 bases agree with TRBD1. The CDR3 has 15 amino acids. Germline-derived CDR1 and CDR2 are MNHGY and SAAAGT. The ends lost 5 bases at V and 8 bases at J; junction bases unmatched: 10. This chain's CDR3 is CASSPGRRQGEKLFF. In nucleotides, the CDR3 is TGTGCCAGCAGTCCCGGGCGGAGACAGGGGGAAAAACTGTTTTTT.

In DNA form, the CDR3 reads TGTGCCAGCAGTTTCCCAAAAATAAGGGAAAGCTCCTACAATGAGCAGTTCTTC. It yields the protein CASSFPKIRESSYNEQFF. This chain links TRBV6-8 with TRBJ2-1, with D unclear. Per germline, CDR1 MNHGY and CDR2 SAAAGT. The CDR3 has 18 residues. The ends were cut back, 4 bases at V and 0 bases at J, with 19 bases in the middle.

This clone was seen more than once but under ten times. This rearrangement joins TRBV7-1 to TRBJ1-1; the match to TRBD1 covers 11 bases. TRBV7-1 is sorted into the ORF group, with uncertain function. V shed 5 bases, J shed 5 bases, and the junction held 7 bases outside the gene matches. The CDR3 is 15 amino acids. The CDR3 DNA follows: TGTGCCAGCAGCGCTGAGGACAGGGGGCATACTGAAGCTTTCTTT. Amino acids: CASSAEDRGHTEAFF.

This clone was found a few times. The gene calls are TRBV6-8 and TRBJ1-1, with D uncertain. V lost 0 bases and J lost 0, with 11 bases in between. The germline V gene encodes CDR1 MNHGY and CDR2 SAAAGT. This CDR3 is built from 16 residues. For the CDR3, the DNA is TGTGCCAGCAGTTACTCGAGCGGTCCGATGAACACTGAAGCTTTCTTT. It is translated as CASSYSSGPMNTEAFF.

CDR3 sequence (DNA): TGTGCCAGCAGTATCGGGACTAGCGGGGTCAGGGAGCAGTTCTTC. Protein product: CASSIGTSGVREQFF. This chain uses TRBV11-3 with TRBJ2-1; TRBD2 matches at 13 bases. Germline V gives CDR1 SGHNT, CDR2 YENEEA. The V and J ends lost 6 bases and 10 bases, in that order; junction bases with no gene match: 9. The CDR3 sequence is 15 residues long.

This clone was seen a few times. The chain is built from TRBV11-3 and TRBJ1-6; maybe TRBD1 (5 bases). CDR1 and CDR2 (germline): SGHNT, YENEEA. The CDR3 consists of 20 residues. The germline V and J ends were trimmed by 5 bases and 3 bases, with 26 bases remaining between them. CDR3 amino acids: CASSLGTGTPGKIYNSPLHF. Written as DNA, the CDR3 is TGTGCCAGCAGCCTGGGAACCGGGACGCCTGGTAAAATCTATAATTCACCCCTCCACTTT.

This clone was seen only a few times. V usage is TRBV9 and J usage is TRBJ1-1; TRBD1 matches 7 bases. The V gene's germline CDR1 is SGDLS and CDR2 YYNGEE. The CDR3 extends over 14 amino acids. V shed 0 bases, J shed 4 bases, and the junction held 3 bases outside the gene matches. CDR3 sequence reads: CASSVGPGGTEAFF. The DNA of the CDR3 is TGTGCCAGCAGCGTAGGCCCAGGGGGCACTGAAGCTTTCTTT.

V is TRBV9 and J is TRBJ1-4; 7 bases match TRBD1. CDR1 and CDR2 (germline): SGDLS, YYNGEE. J was trimmed by 2 bases and V by 0 bases; bases with no gene match: 4. The CDR3 is 16 amino acids. The CDR3 spells CASSVATGETNEKLFF. CDR3 sequence (DNA): TGTGCCAGCAGCGTAGCTACAGGGGAGACTAATGAAAAACTGTTTTTT.

CDR3 residues: CASSGTGRSGTDTQYF. The CDR3 DNA sequence: TGTGCCAGTAGTGGGACAGGGAGGAGCGGCACAGATACGCAGTATTTT. The chain links TRBV19 to TRBJ2-3; 9 bases are shared with TRBD1. CDR3 length: 16 residues. Germline trimming cut 5 bases from V and 1 base from J; bases unmatched to any gene: 7. Germline V gene data show CDR1 as LNHDA and CDR2 as SQIVND (reference sequence).

This chain joins TRBV6-8 and TRBJ1-1; 9 bases agree with TRBD1. From germline, CDR1 is MNHGY and CDR2 SAAAGT. The trim removed 7 bases at V and 8 bases at J, leaving 5 bases unmatched. The CDR3 is 12 amino acids. CDR3 DNA: TGTGCCAGCATCGGACAGGGGCCCGAAGCTTTCTTT. Protein sequence: CASIGQGPEAFF.

The chain links TRBV28 to TRBJ2-7; 7 bases match TRBD1. V shed 8 bases, J shed 6 bases, and the junction held 13 bases outside the gene matches. CDR3 length: 14 amino acids. Germline V CDR1 and CDR2: MDHEN, SYDVKM. The CDR3 nucleotides are TGTGCCAGCTACCGGGACAGCCTCTCGGGCGAGCAGTACTTC. Encoded protein: CASYRDSLSGEQYF.

V usage is TRBV19 and J usage is TRBJ1-2; D gene ambiguous. Trimming shortened V by 1 base and J by 4 bases, and 13 bases separated the two germline ends. Germline V gene sequence: CDR1 LNHDA, CDR2 SQIVND (reference sequence). The CDR3 is 15 amino acids. The CDR3: CASSIGRQERYGYTF. CDR3 DNA sequence: TGTGCCAGTAGTATAGGACGGCAAGAACGCTATGGCTACACCTTC. Full variable domain (remainder filled in from reference TRBV19 and TRBJ1-2): DGGITQSPKYLFRKEGQNVTLSCEQNLNHDAMYWYRQDPGQGLRLIYYSQIVNDFQKGDIAEGYSVSREKKESFPLTVTSAQKNPTAFYLCASSIGRQERYGYTFGSGTRLTVV.